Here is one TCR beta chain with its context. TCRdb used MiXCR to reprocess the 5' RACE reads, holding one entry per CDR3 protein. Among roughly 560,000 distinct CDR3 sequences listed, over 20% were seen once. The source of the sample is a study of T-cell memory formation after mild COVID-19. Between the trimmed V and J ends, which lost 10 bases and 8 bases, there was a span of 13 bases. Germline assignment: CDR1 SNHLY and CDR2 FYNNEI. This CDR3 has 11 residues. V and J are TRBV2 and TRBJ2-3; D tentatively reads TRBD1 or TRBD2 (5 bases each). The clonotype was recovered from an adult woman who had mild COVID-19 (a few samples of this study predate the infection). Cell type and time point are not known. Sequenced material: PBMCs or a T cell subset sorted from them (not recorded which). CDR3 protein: CATAVGATQYF. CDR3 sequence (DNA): TGTGCCACCGCCGTCGGGGCTACGCAGTATTTT.